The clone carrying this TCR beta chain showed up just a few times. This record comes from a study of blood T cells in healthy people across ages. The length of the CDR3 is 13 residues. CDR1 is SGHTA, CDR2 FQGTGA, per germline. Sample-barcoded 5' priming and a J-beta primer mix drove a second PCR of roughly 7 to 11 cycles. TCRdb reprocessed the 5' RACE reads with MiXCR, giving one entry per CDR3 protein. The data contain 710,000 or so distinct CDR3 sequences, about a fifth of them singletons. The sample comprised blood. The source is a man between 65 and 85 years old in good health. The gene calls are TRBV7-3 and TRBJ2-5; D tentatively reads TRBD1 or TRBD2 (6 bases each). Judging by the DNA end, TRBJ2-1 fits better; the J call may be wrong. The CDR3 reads CASSLYREAEQFF. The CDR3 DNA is TGTGCCAGCAGCTTATACAGGGAGGCTGAGCAGTTCTTC.